Each of the 24 T cell receptor beta chains below was sequenced from the same sample in a study of T cells in Graves' hyperthyroidism and ophthalmopathy. The source material, RNA transcripts, was used to amplify TCR beta CDR3 regions. In the first-round RT-PCR of the TCR CDR3, the HTBI primer set was used. TCRdb re-analysed the multiplex PCR reads in MiXCR, keeping a single row per CDR3 protein. Here the sample spans 300,000 to 400,000 distinct CDR3 sequences, roughly 13% being singletons. Sequencing used blood. The receptors derive from a woman aged 18 to 35 with Graves' hyperthyroidism.

This clonotype was detected ten times or more. V usage is TRBV20-1 and J usage is TRBJ2-1; TRBD1 matches 7 bases. From germline, CDR1 is DFQATT and CDR2 SNEGSKA (reference sequence). The CDR3 has 10 residues. The V and J ends lost 6 bases and 8 bases, in that order; junction bases with no gene match: 1. DNA of the CDR3: TGCAGTGCAGGGGGCCATGAGCAGTTCTTC. This gives the protein CSAGGHEQFF.

This clonotype was recorded many times. V and J are TRBV28 and TRBJ2-7; tentative D call: TRBD2 (5 bases). V was shortened by 6 bases and J by 0 bases, with 12 bases between the two germline ends. The CDR3 is 14 residues long. Germline CDR1 MDHEN, CDR2 SYDVKM. The CDR3 DNA sequence: TGTGCCAGCAGCGACGGACTCCTCTCCTACGAGCAGTACTTC. Encoded protein: CASSDGLLSYEQYF.

This clonotype was counted a few times. The chain is built from TRBV28 and TRBJ1-5, with 7 bases fitting TRBD1. Losses at the gene ends were 3 bases for V and 4 bases for J; bases not matched to a gene: 6. The CDR3 consists of 15 residues. Germline V gene data show CDR1 as MDHEN and CDR2 as SYDVKM. CDR3 coding DNA: TGTGCCAGCAGTTTCTACAGGGGTTCAAATCAGCCCCAGCATTTT. It is translated as CASSFYRGSNQPQHF.

This clonotype was picked up a small number of times. This chain joins TRBV9 and TRBJ2-1, with TRBD2 as a possible D gene (6 bases). The CDR3 covers 15 residues. Germline values: CDR1 SGDLS, CDR2 YYNGEE. V lost 0 bases to trimming and J lost 7 bases, with 14 bases between them. CDR3 residues: CASSVDGGVYNEQFF. The CDR3 coding sequence is TGTGCCAGCAGCGTAGACGGGGGAGTATATAATGAGCAGTTCTTC.

In its sample, this clonotype was seen many times. The gene calls are TRBV28 and TRBJ2-7, with D hard to call. CDR1 is MDHEN, CDR2 SYDVKM, per germline. The V and J ends lost 2 bases and 2 bases respectively, with 13 bases between them. CDR3 length: 15 amino acids. The CDR3 nucleotides read TGTGCCAGCAGTTTAAGAACTCCTCTGGCCTACGAGCAGTACTTC. It specifies CASSLRTPLAYEQYF.

This clonotype was observed a few times. This may be a read error, as it is one base from a much larger clone. This chain links TRBV2 with TRBJ2-1; 8 nucleotides align to TRBD2. The CDR3 is 16 residues long. CDR1 is SNHLY, CDR2 FYNNEI, per germline. The CDR3 coding sequence is TGTGCCAGCAGTGAACCAGCGGGGGCCGGTTACAATGGGCAGTTCTTC. Translation gives CASSEPAGAGYNGQFF.

In its sample, this clonotype was seen many times. The rearrangement uses TRBV27 and TRBJ1-5; D is uncertain. CDR1 and CDR2 (germline): MNHEY, SMNVEV (reference sequence). V was trimmed by 4 bases and J by 9 bases, leaving 19 bases between them. The CDR3 has 15 amino acids. CDR3 bases: TGTGCCAGCAGTTCCGCCGGGAACCAAGGACGGCCCCAGCATTTT. Its translation: CASSSAGNQGRPQHF.

The genes are TRBV5-1 and TRBJ2-5; 12 bases align to TRBD2. CDR1 and CDR2 from the germline V gene are SGHRS and YFSETQ. CDR3 length equals 16 residues. J lost 2 bases, V lost 2 bases, and 4 bases had no gene match. The CDR3 DNA follows: TGCGCCAGCAGCTTAGGGACTAGCGGGCTTCAAGAGACCCAGTACTTC. Amino acid sequence: CASSLGTSGLQETQYF.

This clonotype was detected ten times or more. The chain employs TRBV12-3 or TRBV12-4 and TRBJ2-7, with D possibly matching TRBD1 (5 bases). The CDR3 has 14 amino acids. V dropped 5 bases and J dropped 0 bases, with 11 bases sitting between them. The CDR3 loop reads CASSLDSSSYEQYF. In DNA, the CDR3 is TGTGCCAGCAGTCTAGACAGTAGCTCCTACGAGCAGTACTTC.

The chain couples TRBV6-1 to TRBJ1-2, with 12 bases aligning to TRBD1. The germline V gene encodes CDR1 MNHNS and CDR2 SASEGT. V lost 0 bases to trimming and J lost 4 bases; unmatched junction nucleotides: 3. The CDR3 spans 16 residues. As DNA, the CDR3 is TGTGCCAGCAGTGAAGCCGGGACAGGGGGCATCTATGGCTACACCTTC. Its translation: CASSEAGTGGIYGYTF.

In this sample, this clonotype turned up many times. CDR3 amino acids: CASSLGQGNYEQYF. As DNA, the CDR3 is TGTGCCAGCAGCTTAGGACAGGGCAACTACGAGCAGTACTTC. The V call is TRBV7-2, the J call TRBJ2-7; 7 bases line up with TRBD1. Germline-derived CDR1 and CDR2 are SGHTA and FQGNSA. Trimming at V came to 1 base and at J to 3 bases, leaving 3 bases not matched to a gene. The CDR3 consists of 14 residues.

This clonotype has more than one count but fewer than ten. The rearrangement joins TRBV29-1 to TRBJ2-7; the D call may be TRBD1 or TRBD2 (5 bases each). The CDR3 runs to 14 residues. V lost 3 bases and J lost 1, with 13 bases in between. Germline CDR1 SQVTM, CDR2 ANQGSEA. The DNA for the CDR3 is TGCAGCGTTGATCTGCTGGGGGATTCCTACGAGCAGTACTTC. Encoded protein: CSVDLLGDSYEQYF.

The chain couples TRBV19 to TRBJ1-5, with a possible D match to TRBD1 (5 bases). CDR3 length: 15 residues. V was trimmed by 5 bases and J by 2 bases, leaving 13 bases between them. Germline CDR1 and CDR2: LNHDA and SQIVND (reference sequence). CDR3 sequence reads: CASSGGGVGNQPQHF. Here the CDR3 DNA reads TGTGCCAGTAGTGGGGGGGGGGTCGGCAATCAGCCCCAGCATTTT.

This clonotype was recorded at least ten times. The chain recombines TRBV14 with TRBJ1-1; possible D gene TRBD1, 6 bases. V lost 3 bases and J 3 bases, leaving 11 bases between the germline ends. Germline CDR1 reads SGHDN; CDR2 reads FVKESK. This CDR3 is built from 14 residues. CDR3: CASSHWGAYTEAFF. CDR3 nucleotides: TGTGCCAGCAGCCATTGGGGGGCGTACACTGAAGCTTTCTTT.

This clonotype was detected many times. The CDR3 loop is CASSLNRVDYGYTF. The CDR3 nucleotides are TGTGCCAGCAGCTTAAATCGGGTTGACTATGGCTACACCTTC. The chain couples TRBV7-2 to TRBJ1-2; no reliable D call. The CDR3 runs 14 residues. CDR1 and CDR2 (germline): SGHTA, FQGNSA. The V end was cut by 2 bases, the J end by 3 bases, with 10 bases between.

This clonotype was counted at least ten times. The J gene is TRBJ1-5, the V gene TRBV9; tentatively, D is TRBD1 (5 bases). With 0 bases removed from V and 7 bases from J, the gap between germline ends came to 11 bases. CDR1 and CDR2 (germline): SGDLS, YYNGEE. The CDR3 runs 14 residues. CDR3 amino acids: CASSVDGDWQPQHF. CDR3 DNA sequence: TGTGCCAGCAGCGTAGACGGGGACTGGCAGCCCCAGCATTTT.

This clonotype was seen only a few times. Possible read error: a much larger clone is one base away. J is TRBJ2-7 and V is TRBV28, with 9 bases lining up with TRBD1. V lost 10 bases to trimming and J lost 6 bases; unmatched junction nucleotides: 19. Germline-derived CDR1 and CDR2 are MDHEN and SYDVKM. The CDR3 spans 16 residues. The CDR3 loop is CATGSSRGTGFVEQYF. In DNA form, the CDR3 reads TGTGCCACCGGGTCCTCCCGCGGGACAGGGTTTGTCGAGCAGTACTTC.

This clonotype was recorded many times. The chain couples TRBV30 to TRBJ2-1, with 7 bases that match TRBD2. This CDR3 comprises 15 residues. Germline-derived CDR1 and CDR2 are GTSNPN and SVGIG (reference sequence). V trimming: 3 bases; J trimming: 5 bases; junction bases outside the gene matches: 10. The CDR3 DNA follows: TGTGCCTGGAGGGAAGGCGGGGGACCAAACAATGAGCAGTTCTTC. Its translation: CAWREGGGPNNEQFF.

This clonotype occurred many times. This chain links TRBV24-1 with TRBJ2-1, with 7 bases fitting TRBD1. This CDR3 is built from 16 residues. Germline V gene sequence: CDR1 KGHDR, CDR2 SFDVKD. The junction had 12 bases not matched to a gene; V was cut back by 5 bases and J by 6 bases. The CDR3 loop reads CATSGAPGQSSNEQFF. CDR3 in DNA: TGTGCCACCAGTGGTGCTCCGGGACAGTCTTCCAATGAGCAGTTCTTC.

V gene TRBV5-1 combines with J gene TRBJ2-7; 10 bases fit TRBD1. V shed 0 bases and J 0 bases; nucleotides not matched to a gene: 6. Germline values: CDR1 SGHRS, CDR2 YFSETQ. The CDR3 has 17 residues. The CDR3 sequence is CASSLASRDRGSYEQYF. CDR3 nucleotide sequence: TGCGCCAGCAGCTTGGCATCCCGGGACAGGGGCTCCTACGAGCAGTACTTC.

This CDR3 is CASSQAGQGSETQYF. The CDR3 DNA follows: TGTGCCAGCAGCCAAGCGGGACAGGGGTCCGAGACCCAGTACTTC. The chain links TRBV3-1 to TRBJ2-5; 10 positions match TRBD1. CDR1 and CDR2 (germline): LGHDT, YNNKEL (reference sequence). J was trimmed by 5 bases and V by 1 base; bases with no gene match: 4. CDR3 length: 15 residues.

This clonotype was seen repeatedly, ten times or more. The V call is TRBV6-2 or TRBV6-3, the J call TRBJ1-1; D remains ambiguous. CDR3 length: 15 residues. Trimming pared 7 bases from V and 5 bases from J, leaving 20 bases between. CDR1 and CDR2 (germline): MNHEY, SVGEGT. The CDR3 spells CASITPPGMGTEAFF. CDR3 DNA: TGTGCCAGCATAACCCCGCCGGGGATGGGGACTGAAGCTTTCTTT.

This clonotype has at least ten counts. The chain couples TRBV13 to TRBJ2-5, with D unresolved. V was cut by 2 bases and J by 2 bases, with 12 bases left in between. Per the germline V gene, CDR1 is PRHDT and CDR2 is FYEKMQ (reference sequence). The CDR3 runs 15 residues. The CDR3 DNA reads as TGTGCCAGCAGCTTAAAGCGCCAAGGGCAAGAGACCCAGTACTTC. This gives the protein CASSLKRQGQETQYF.

At least ten counts were recorded for this clonotype. This chain uses TRBV6-2 or TRBV6-3 with TRBJ2-7, with 10 nucleotides matching TRBD2. CDR3 size: 15 residues. CDR1 MNHEY and CDR2 SVGEGT come from the germline V gene. V was pared by 5 bases and J by 2 bases, with 6 bases of the junction left unmatched. This CDR3 reads CASSDLAGATYEQYF. The CDR3 DNA follows: TGTGCCAGCAGTGATCTAGCGGGGGCCACCTACGAGCAGTACTTC.